The rows below give T cell receptor beta chains drawn from one sample of a study of CD8 T cells in ankylosing spondylitis. One entry per CDR3 protein, called by TCRdb with MiXCR from the 5' RACE reads. The sample has some 220,000 distinct CDR3 sequences; under 12% are singletons. The material sequenced was blood, either unsorted or a sorted T cell fraction (not recorded which). These receptors were obtained from a male donor with ankylosing spondylitis or in good health (not recorded which). Each CDR3 is given without its conserved first and last residue. The D gene is left open where the match is weak.

J gene | D gene | V gene | CDR3 protein
TRBJ1-1 | - | TRBV30 | AWRREAEAF
TRBJ2-7 | TRBD2 | TRBV7-9 | ASSSLVAGPFDEQY
TRBJ2-3 | - | TRBV5-1 | ASSLSPGVSTDTQY
TRBJ2-1 | TRBD2 | TRBV20-1 | CARDRALAGRGDEQF
TRBJ1-2 | - | TRBV5-1 | ASSLAQNYGYT
TRBJ2-7 | - | TRBV20-1 | SARVRVNYEQY
TRBJ2-1 | TRBD2 | TRBV3-1 | ASSQPLTGLANEQF
TRBJ1-3 | TRBD1 | TRBV9 | ASSMGQAGNTIY
TRBJ1-4 | - | TRBV9 | ASSVGSLGREKLF
TRBJ2-7 | - | TRBV29-1 | SVGGANEQY
TRBJ1-2 | - | TRBV6-1 | ASSEPGGPGYGYT
TRBJ2-1 | TRBD2 | TRBV12-3/TRBV12-4 | ASRGGGKVFDEQF
TRBJ2-1 | - | TRBV3-1 | ASSRRQGGRYNEQF
TRBJ2-3 | - | TRBV6-1 | ASLLGPRESIGTDTQY
TRBJ1-5 | - | TRBV20-1 | SARETDYSNQPQH
TRBJ2-3 | - | TRBV6-1 | ASSPPAGTDTQY
TRBJ1-2 | TRBD1 | TRBV20-1 | SGFGTAHGYT
TRBJ2-1 | - | TRBV7-9 | ASSLLLTAYNEQF
TRBJ1-2 | - | TRBV7-2 | ASSRGTTYSYT
TRBJ1-6 | - | TRBV5-5 | ASSFRGDNSPLH
TRBJ2-2 | - | TRBV7-2 | ASSLSGVTGELF
TRBJ2-1 | - | TRBV7-2 | ASSLYYNEQF
TRBJ2-5 | - | TRBV18 | ASSPGLRDEETQY
TRBJ2-1 | TRBD2 | TRBV6-1 | ASSEAFRGGFDEQF
TRBJ2-1 | TRBD2 | TRBV24-1 | ATSDLPPGLKCNEQF
TRBJ2-5 | TRBD1 | TRBV20-1 | SARLRGDRDFRETQY
TRBJ2-2 | - | TRBV2 | ASTDVAGPNGELF
TRBJ2-2 | - | TRBV12-3/TRBV12-4 | ASSPRGNTGELF
TRBJ1-5 | TRBD1 | TRBV12-3/TRBV12-4 | ASSDRVQPQH
TRBJ2-4 | TRBD2 | TRBV12-3/TRBV12-4 | ASSLVLAGGGLAKNIQY
TRBJ2-7 | TRBD2 | TRBV4-2 | VSSQAPGLVTY